What follows are 3 T cell receptor beta chains derived from one specimen sequenced in a study of T cells after yellow fever vaccination. In TCRdb, the 5' RACE reads were re-called with MiXCR into one record per CDR3 protein. The table records some 300,000 distinct CDR3 sequences, roughly 8.7% of them present only once. The source material was CD4+ T cells sorted from PBMCs, sampled 5 days after the yellow fever booster vaccination. These receptors came from a man aged 18 to 29 who received the YFV17D yellow fever vaccine.

This clonotype was recorded a few times. CDR3 sequence reads: CAISESRQGEGYTF. The CDR3 DNA reads TGTGCCATCAGTGAGTCTCGACAGGGGGAAGGCTACACCTTC. This rearrangement joins TRBV10-3 to TRBJ1-2; 9 positions agree with TRBD1. The CDR3 runs to 14 residues. CDR1 ENHRY and CDR2 SYGVKD come from the germline V gene. J lost 8 bases, V lost 0 bases, and 4 bases had no gene match.

In its sample, this clonotype was seen a few times. CDR3 DNA: TGCAGTGCTAGCAGAGCCTTGAACACTGAAGCTTTCTTT. Protein: CSASRALNTEAFF. The chain recombines TRBV20-1 with TRBJ1-1; D not resolved. CDR3 length: 13 residues. Trimming stripped 3 bases from V and 0 bases from J, with 8 bases between. CDR1 is DFQATT and CDR2 is SNEGSKA in the germline V gene (reference sequence).

At least ten counts were recorded for this clonotype. The J gene is TRBJ2-1, the V gene TRBV5-1; 7 nucleotides line up with TRBD2. CDR1 is SGHRS and CDR2 is YFSETQ in the germline V gene. J gave up 6 bases and V 1 base, and 4 bases lay outside the gene matches. The CDR3 spans 14 residues. CDR3 sequence reads: CASSLPLALNEQFF. In DNA form, the CDR3 reads TGCGCCAGCAGCTTGCCACTAGCGCTCAATGAGCAGTTCTTC.